One T cell receptor (beta chain) is described in this entry. The table came from immunoSEQ multiplex PCR; TCRdb's copy has only in-frame clones and leaves some out. The table shows under 700,000 clones, with about 95% occurring only once. The data stem from a study of shared clonotypes between healthy human individuals. The naive CD8 subset, CD45RO-negative cells positively selected for CCR7, excluded terminally differentiated effector memory CD45RA+ cells. All participating donors were Caucasian adults from Nashville, Tennessee. Germline V gives CDR1 ENHRY, CDR2 SYGVKD. CDR3 length: 16 residues. Trimming removed 3 bases at V and 0 bases at J, with 13 bases between.

The receptor was isolated from a woman in her twenties or thirties in good health. V usage is TRBV10-3 and J usage is TRBJ2-3; D is possibly TRBD2 (5 bases). Source material: naive CD8+ T cells sorted from blood. CDR3 amino acids: CAISEEGGTSTDTQYF. DNA of the CDR3: TGTGCCATCAGTGAAGAGGGCGGAACTAGCACAGATACGCAGTATTTT.